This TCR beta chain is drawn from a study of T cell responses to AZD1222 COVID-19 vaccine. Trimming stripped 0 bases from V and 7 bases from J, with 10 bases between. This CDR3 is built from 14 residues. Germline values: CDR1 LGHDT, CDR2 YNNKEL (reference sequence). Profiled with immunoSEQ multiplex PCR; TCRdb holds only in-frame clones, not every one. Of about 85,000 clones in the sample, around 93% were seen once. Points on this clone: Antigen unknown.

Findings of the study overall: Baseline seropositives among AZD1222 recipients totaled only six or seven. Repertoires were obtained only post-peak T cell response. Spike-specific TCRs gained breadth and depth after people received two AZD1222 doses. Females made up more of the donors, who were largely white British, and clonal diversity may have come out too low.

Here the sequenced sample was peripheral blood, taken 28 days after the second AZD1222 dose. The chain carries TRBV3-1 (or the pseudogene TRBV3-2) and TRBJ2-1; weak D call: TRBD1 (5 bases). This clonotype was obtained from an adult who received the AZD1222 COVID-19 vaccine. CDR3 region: CASSQDRRANEQFF. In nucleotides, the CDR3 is TGTGCCAGCAGCCAAGATCGCAGGGCGAATGAGCAGTTCTTC.